Listed here are 32 T cell receptor beta chains from one sample, sequenced in a study of T cell repertoires and HLA-DP antigens. No antigen is known for these receptors. Produced via immunoSEQ multiplex PCR; TCRdb's table is partial and in-frame only. This table holds 55,000 to 80,000 clones, over 75% found once. The sequencing sample was made of CD4+ T cells from PBMCs. The receptor set was obtained from a man in his 60s in good health and CMV-seronegative.

The chain recombines TRBV5-1 with TRBJ2-7; 7 bases fit TRBD1. J was trimmed by 2 bases and V by 4 bases; bases with no gene match: 9. The CDR3 sequence is 15 residues long. Per germline, CDR1 SGHRS and CDR2 YFSETQ. CDR3 coding DNA: TGCGCCAGCAGCCAGGGACAGCAATTAACCTACGAGCAGTACTTC. Protein: CASSQGQQLTYEQYF.

This clone appeared a few times. V and J are TRBV6-1 and TRBJ1-5; the D is unclear. Trimming took 0 bases from V and 2 from J, leaving 14 bases between them. CDR1 MNHNS and CDR2 SASEGT come from the germline V gene. The CDR3 is 17 amino acids. The CDR3 DNA reads as TGTGCCAGCAGTGAAGCTCCAGCCGTCTGGGGCAATCAGCCCCAGCATTTT. This gives the protein CASSEAPAVWGNQPQHF.

This clone was seen a few times. This rearrangement joins TRBV11-3 to TRBJ2-5; no firm D call. V was pared by 5 bases and J by 5 bases, with 21 bases between. Germline V gives CDR1 SGHNT, CDR2 YENEEA. This CDR3 is 16 amino acids long. The CDR3 is CASSPGEGPVGETQYF. As DNA, the CDR3 is TGTGCCAGCAGCCCAGGCGAAGGGCCCGTGGGTGAGACCCAGTACTTC.

The genes are TRBV10-1 and TRBJ2-1; 8 bases agree with TRBD1. From germline, CDR1 is WNHNN and CDR2 SYGVQD (reference sequence). This CDR3 has 12 residues. The V gene end was trimmed by 5 bases and the J gene end by 10 bases; junction bases not matched to a gene: 4. The CDR3 sequence: CASSFGQGEQFF. DNA of the CDR3: TGCGCCAGCAGTTTCGGACAGGGCGAGCAGTTCTTC.

This chain connects TRBV4-2 to TRBJ1-5, with TRBD1 as a possible D gene (5 bases). Trimming removed 0 bases from V and 5 bases from J, with 11 bases in between. CDR1 and CDR2 from the germline V gene are LGHNA and YNFKEQ. The CDR3 covers 15 residues. CDR3 residues: CASSQEAGADQPQHF. The CDR3 coding sequence is TGTGCCAGCAGCCAAGAGGCCGGGGCTGATCAGCCCCAGCATTTT.

The rearrangement uses TRBV29-1 and TRBJ1-2, with D possibly matching TRBD1 (5 bases). CDR1 and CDR2 (germline): SQVTM, ANQGSEA. There are 13 residues in the CDR3. The V gene lost 4 bases and the J gene lost 3 bases, with 12 bases spanning the gap. The CDR3: CSVGEGVDYGYTF. The CDR3 DNA follows: TGCAGCGTTGGGGAAGGGGTTGACTATGGCTACACCTTC. Drawing the rest from reference TRBV29-1 and TRBJ1-2, the complete variable domain is SAVISQKPSRDICQRGTSLTIQCQVDSQVTMMFWYRQQPGQSLTLIATANQGSEATYESGFVIDKFPISRPNLTFSTLTVSNMSPEDSSIYLCSVGEGVDYGYTFGSGTRLTVV.

This sequence joins TRBV6-5 and TRBJ2-4, with D possibly matching TRBD1 (6 bases). V was pared by 4 bases and J by 1 base, with 11 bases between. Germline loops: CDR1 MNHEY, CDR2 SVGAGI. The CDR3 runs 15 residues. The DNA of the CDR3 is TGTGCCAGCAGTTTACGCAGGGGTGCCAAAAACATTCAGTACTTC. This sequence encodes CASSLRRGAKNIQYF.

This clone was counted a few times. This sequence joins TRBV11-2 and TRBJ1-3; no clear D. The ends were cut back, 4 bases at V and 4 bases at J, with 8 bases in the middle. From germline, CDR1 is SGHAT and CDR2 FQNNGV. This CDR3 is 13 amino acids long. The CDR3 reads CASSSGSGNTIYF. CDR3 nucleotide sequence: TGTGCCAGCAGCTCGGGGTCAGGAAACACCATATATTTT.

J is TRBJ1-1 and V is TRBV7-9; D ambiguous. This CDR3 has 14 amino acids. CDR1 and CDR2 (germline): SEHNR, FQNEAQ (reference sequence). V was shortened by 5 bases and J by 0 bases, with 10 bases between the two germline ends. The CDR3 is CASSPPLMNTEAFF. The CDR3 DNA is TGTGCCAGCAGCCCACCCCTAATGAACACTGAAGCTTTCTTT.

This clone was counted a few times. The chain uses TRBV5-1 and TRBJ2-1, with D uncertain. CDR1 is SGHRS, CDR2 YFSETQ, per germline. Trimming removed 0 bases at V and 9 bases at J, with 10 bases between. The CDR3 has 13 amino acids. The CDR3 sequence: CASSLDNGGEQFF. The DNA for the CDR3 is TGCGCCAGCAGCTTGGACAACGGTGGTGAGCAGTTCTTC.

This chain joins TRBV6-5 and TRBJ1-1; D remains unclear. The V gene lost 2 bases and the J gene lost 1 base, with 5 bases spanning the gap. Germline assignment: CDR1 MNHEY and CDR2 SVGAGI. This CDR3 is built from 13 residues. The chain's CDR3 is CASSYGRNTEAFF. The CDR3 DNA is TGTGCCAGCAGTTACGGCAGGAACACTGAAGCTTTCTTT.

The genes are TRBV6-5 and TRBJ1-6, with D uncertain. Germline CDR1 is MNHEY and CDR2 is SVGAGI. V shed 10 bases and J shed 10 bases, with 20 bases lying between them. The CDR3 has 14 amino acids. CDR3: CAISPGEGGSPLHF. As DNA, the CDR3 is TGTGCCATCAGCCCGGGAGAAGGAGGGTCACCCCTCCACTTT.

The V and J genes are TRBV11-2 and TRBJ2-1; possible D gene TRBD2, 6 bases. V lost 2 bases and J lost 1, with 12 bases in between. CDR1 and CDR2 from the germline V gene are SGHAT and FQNNGV. The CDR3 loop spans 16 amino acids. CDR3 amino acids: CASSLRRGRSYNEQFF. The CDR3 DNA reads as TGTGCCAGCAGCTTAAGGAGGGGCCGTTCCTACAATGAGCAGTTCTTC.

This clone was observed a single time. The chain uses TRBV7-2 and TRBJ1-5; D remains ambiguous. The CDR3 has 15 amino acids. V was pared by 1 base and J by 0 bases, with 7 bases between. The germline CDR1 and CDR2 sequences are SGHTA and FQGNSA. The CDR3 DNA reads TGTGCCAGCAGCTTAGACAGAAGTAGCAATCAGCCCCAGCATTTT. The encoded protein is CASSLDRSSNQPQHF.

V usage is TRBV6-5 and J usage is TRBJ2-5; D is uncertain. V was trimmed by 0 bases and J by 7 bases, leaving 15 bases between them. The germline V gene has CDR1 MNHEY and CDR2 SVGAGI. CDR3 length equals 15 residues. The CDR3 here is CASSYSGKVPGTQYF. The CDR3 nucleotides are TGTGCCAGCAGTTACTCCGGCAAGGTCCCTGGGACCCAGTACTTC.

The chain employs TRBV7-2 and TRBJ2-3; D gene ambiguous. This CDR3 is built from 14 residues. V was cut by 1 base and J by 6 bases, with 11 bases left in between. The germline V gene has CDR1 SGHTA and CDR2 FQGNSA. The CDR3 reads CASSLGVRFDTQYF. CDR3 coding DNA: TGTGCCAGCAGCTTAGGGGTCAGGTTTGATACGCAGTATTTT.

The V call is TRBV5-6, the J call TRBJ1-2; the match to TRBD1 covers 8 bases. Trimming at V came to 4 bases and at J to 2 bases, leaving 4 bases not matched to a gene. Germline CDR1 is SGHDT and CDR2 is YYEEEE. CDR3 length: 14 residues. Written as DNA, the CDR3 is TGTGCCAGCAGCGACCGGGACAGGAACTATGGCTACACCTTC. Its protein product is CASSDRDRNYGYTF.

The V and J genes are TRBV6-6 and TRBJ2-2; D remains unclear. This CDR3 region has 11 residues. Germline V lookup: CDR1 MNHNY, CDR2 SVGAGI (reference sequence). V lost 7 bases to trimming and J lost 6 bases, with 6 bases between them. The CDR3: CASTDPGELFF. The DNA of the CDR3 is TGTGCCAGCACCGATCCCGGGGAGCTGTTTTTT.

In its sample, this clone was seen a few times. The CDR3 sequence: CASSDRVRDSPLHF. CDR3 DNA: TGTGCCAGCAGCGACAGGGTGAGAGACTCACCCCTCCACTTT. The chain combines TRBV6-1 with TRBJ1-6; 7 bases fit TRBD1. CDR3 length equals 14 residues. Unmatched junction bases numbered 9, after V lost 6 bases and J lost 10 bases. Germline V lookup: CDR1 MNHNS, CDR2 SASEGT.

V is TRBV5-1 and J is TRBJ2-1; D not resolved. This CDR3 spans 16 amino acids. The germline CDR1 and CDR2 sequences are SGHRS and YFSETQ. V dropped 0 bases and J dropped 2 bases, with 12 bases sitting between them. CDR3 nucleotides: TGCGCCAGCAGCTTGGCCCAGACTCCCGCCTACAATGAGCAGTTCTTC. Translating gives CASSLAQTPAYNEQFF.

Here the CDR3 DNA reads TGTGCCAGCAGCCCGGACAGGGGGCGGGTTAATTCACCCCTCCACTTT. Amino acid sequence: CASSPDRGRVNSPLHF. V gene TRBV5-4 combines with J gene TRBJ1-6; TRBD1 matches 11 bases. This CDR3 comprises 16 residues. Per the germline V gene, CDR1 is SGHNT and CDR2 is YYREEE (reference sequence). Trimming cost V 4 bases and J 6 bases; bases outside gene matches: 6.

This clone was seen ten or more times. The V and J genes are TRBV18 and TRBJ1-3; D is undetermined. V was cut by 6 bases and J by 0 bases, with 15 bases left in between. Germline V lookup: CDR1 KGHSH, CDR2 LQKENI. The CDR3 sequence is 16 residues long. CDR3 nucleotide sequence: TGTGCCAGCTCCCGCGACCCCCCTAGCTCTGGAAACACCATATATTTT. It translates to CASSRDPPSSGNTIYF.

The gene calls are TRBV4-3 and TRBJ1-2, with D possibly matching TRBD1 (5 bases). This CDR3 spans 15 amino acids. The V and J ends lost 1 base and 8 bases respectively, with 17 bases between them. CDR1 and CDR2 from the germline V gene are LGHNA and YSLEER. The CDR3 spells CASSQVGARGNGYTF. The CDR3 nucleotides read TGCGCCAGCAGCCAAGTGGGTGCGAGGGGAAACGGCTACACCTTC.

This clone was detected only once. The chain couples TRBV18 to TRBJ2-2, with TRBD2 identical over 14 bases. The CDR3 consists of 19 residues. Germline V gene data show CDR1 as KGHSH and CDR2 as LQKENI. V lost 1 base, J lost 1 base, and 5 bases stayed unmatched. The DNA of the CDR3 is TGTGCCAGCTCACCACAAGGACTAGCGGGGGGACTGAACACCGGGGAGCTGTTTTTT. The encoded protein is CASSPQGLAGGLNTGELFF.

V is TRBV2 and J is TRBJ2-5, with D perhaps given as TRBD1 or TRBD2 (5 bases each). V was trimmed by 6 bases and J by 5 bases, leaving 10 bases between them. Germline V gene lookup returns CDR1 SNHLY and CDR2 FYNNEI. This CDR3 contains 12 residues. Written as DNA, the CDR3 is TGTGCCAGCAGAGGGGACCCCGAGACCCAGTACTTC. Amino acid sequence: CASRGDPETQYF.

This sequence joins TRBV6-1 and TRBJ2-3, with D possibly TRBD1 on 6 matching bases. Germline-derived CDR1 and CDR2 are MNHNS and SASEGT. The CDR3 is 13 amino acids. Trimming stripped 2 bases from V and 7 bases from J, with 10 bases between. The chain's CDR3 is CASSELTGNTQYF. In DNA form, the CDR3 reads TGTGCCAGCAGTGAATTAACAGGGAATACGCAGTATTTT.

The chain carries TRBV19 and TRBJ2-1, with TRBD2 identical over 10 bases. CDR1 and CDR2 from the germline V gene are LNHDA and SQIVND (reference sequence). V lost 7 bases, J lost 4 bases, and 10 bases stayed unmatched. The CDR3 is 16 amino acids. The CDR3 nucleotides are TGTGCCAGTACGACAATTTTAGCGGGGGGATACAATGAGCAGTTCTTC. Its translation is CASTTILAGGYNEQFF.

The rearrangement links TRBV6-4 to TRBJ2-2; 7 bases agree with TRBD2. V was clipped by 5 bases and J by 3 bases; unmatched bases: 6. Germline V CDR1 and CDR2: MRHNA, SNTAGT. This CDR3 has 15 amino acids. The CDR3: CASSFVAGDTGELFF. In nucleotides, the CDR3 is TGTGCCAGCAGTTTCGTGGCGGGGGACACCGGGGAGCTGTTTTTT.

This chain connects TRBV10-3 to TRBJ2-4; 7 nucleotides line up with TRBD2. CDR1 and CDR2 from the germline V gene are ENHRY and SYGVKD. This CDR3 is built from 12 residues. V lost 8 bases, J lost 7 bases, and 5 bases stayed unmatched. DNA for the CDR3: TGTGCCATCGGGGGGGGAGGTAACATTCAGTACTTC. Translation gives CAIGGGGNIQYF.

The V gene is TRBV6-1, the J gene TRBJ1-1; D uncertain. V lost 2 bases and J 2 bases, leaving 6 bases between the germline ends. There are 13 residues in the CDR3. Germline CDR1 reads MNHNS; CDR2 reads SASEGT. CDR3 region: CASSETYNTEAFF. The DNA for the CDR3 is TGTGCCAGCAGTGAAACGTATAACACTGAAGCTTTCTTT.

In its sample, this clone was seen a few times. This chain links TRBV7-2 with TRBJ2-3; perhaps TRBD2 as D (5 bases). CDR3 length equals 16 residues. V was clipped by 1 base and J by 0 bases, with 11 bases between them. The germline gives CDR1 SGHTA, CDR2 FQGNSA. CDR3 coding DNA: TGTGCCAGCAGCTTAGGCTATCCGGGGAGCACAGATACGCAGTATTTT. Protein product: CASSLGYPGSTDTQYF. The whole variable domain, filled in from reference TRBV7-2 and TRBJ2-3, reads GAGVSQSPSNKVTEKGKDVELRCDPISGHTALYWYRQSLGQGLEFLIYFQGNSAPDKSGLPSDRFSAERTGGSVSTLTIQRTQQEDSAVYLCASSLGYPGSTDTQYFGPGTRLTVL.

The chain uses TRBV6-5 and TRBJ2-2, with D possibly being TRBD1 (5 bases). Germline V gene data show CDR1 as MNHEY and CDR2 as SVGAGI. The CDR3 runs 14 residues. Between the trimmed V and J ends, which lost 5 bases and 5 bases, there was a span of 12 bases. The CDR3 protein is CASSQARDTGELFF. The CDR3, as DNA: TGTGCCAGCAGTCAGGCCAGGGATACCGGGGAGCTGTTTTTT.